Below are 3 T cell receptor beta chains sequenced from a single sample in a study of blood T cell repertoires in COVID-19. The protocol was immunoSEQ multiplex PCR, while the TCRdb copy is restricted to in-frame clones and leaves out a portion. The data contain 200,000 to 300,000 clones, more than 70% of them seen just once; the ten biggest clones take up 2% to 2.5%. The sample was PBMCs or T cells enriched from blood (not recorded which). All receptors derive from a woman aged 45-65 years who had recovered from COVID-19.

This clone was counted a single time. V is TRBV5-4 and J is TRBJ2-2; 10 nucleotides agree with TRBD2. CDR1 is SGHNT, CDR2 YYREEE, per germline (reference sequence). J was trimmed by 3 bases and V by 1 base; bases with no gene match: 9. The CDR3 is made up of 18 amino acids. CDR3 residues: CASSLTLSSGGYTGELFF. In DNA, the CDR3 is TGTGCCAGCAGCTTGACCCTCTCTAGCGGGGGATACACCGGGGAGCTGTTTTTT.

This chain connects TRBV7-9 to TRBJ1-1; 12 positions agree with TRBD1. There are 15 residues in the CDR3. The V segment lost 7 bases and the J segment 4 bases; nucleotides outside the gene matches: 7. Germline values: CDR1 SEHNR, CDR2 FQNEAQ (reference sequence). This CDR3 is CASTPGQGAGTEAFF. The CDR3 coding sequence is TGTGCCAGCACACCGGGACAGGGGGCGGGCACTGAAGCTTTCTTT.

The V and J genes are TRBV7-9 and TRBJ2-2, with a possible D match to TRBD2 (6 bases). The V end lost 9 bases, the J end lost 6 bases, and 11 bases lay between the germline ends. The CDR3 covers 12 residues. Germline V gene data show CDR1 as SEHNR and CDR2 as FQNEAQ (reference sequence). The CDR3 DNA sequence: TGTGCCAGTCGACCGGGAGCCGGGGAGCTGTTTTTT. Protein: CASRPGAGELFF.